This T cell receptor (beta chain) was recorded in a study of CXCR3-negative and CXCR3-positive naive CD8 T cells. In the study overall: Libraries each contributed about 1.5 +/- 0.3 million TRB reads, for approximately 130 million in total.

The CDR3 is 15 residues long. Germline assignment: CDR1 LGHNT and CDR2 FRNRAP. Carrying UMI labels, the TRB cDNA libraries were prepared through 5' RACE. TCRdb reanalyzed the 5' RACE reads, giving one entry per CDR3 protein sequence and no DNA. The sample's table shows about 40,000 distinct CDR3 sequences. The clonotype originates from a human donor in good health. Some clones in this sample may be carry-over from other donors' samples. Sequences were obtained from memory CD8+ T cells from blood. This chain links TRBV12-5 with TRBJ2-7; checking the TCRdb D call of TRBD1 is not possible without DNA. The CDR3 protein is CASGLAGQGTYEQYF.